This is a list of T cell receptor beta chains from one sample in a study of cytomegalovirus exposure and HLA in healthy donors. Clones were sequenced by immunoSEQ multiplex PCR, and TCRdb holds only the in-frame ones, with some missing. The sample records more than 95,000 clones, over 65% being singletons. The specimen was PBMCs. These receptors all stem from a man between 25 and 39 years old in good health and CMV-seronegative. Both conserved end residues are part of each CDR3. A D gene is named only where the DNA matches it firmly. Not all rows give a size; the values are once, few, many and, for expanded clones, a class.

CASSSGQGITEAFF | TGTGCCAGCAGCTCCGGACAGGGGATAACTGAAGCTTTCTTT | . | TRBJ1-1 | TRBD1 | TRBV7-9
CASSDPRGDSQPQHF | TGTGCCAGCAGTGACCCGCGGGGGGATAGTCAGCCCCAGCATTTT | once | TRBJ1-5 | . | TRBV6-1
CASSQGGGQGGYEQYF | TGTGCCAGCAGCCAAGGAGGGGGACAGGGGGGCTACGAGCAGTACTTC | many | TRBJ2-7 | TRBD1 | TRBV14
CASSYDYEETQYF | TGTGCCAGCAGTTACGACTATGAAGAGACCCAGTACTTC | . | TRBJ2-5 | . | TRBV6-6
CAWSTGNGYTF | TGTGCCTGGTCCACAGGGAATGGCTACACCTTC | . | TRBJ1-2 | . | TRBV30
CASATSGLAGGKGDTQYF | TGTGCCAGCGCAACCAGTGGACTAGCGGGGGGCAAGGGAGATACGCAGTATTTT | . | TRBJ2-3 | TRBD2 | TRBV18
CASTVGRGANYGYTF | TGTGCCAGCACCGTCGGACGGGGGGCGAACTATGGCTACACCTTC | few | TRBJ1-2 | . | TRBV28
CASSSRQGQGTQETQYF | TGTGCCAGCAGTTCCAGGCAGGGACAGGGGACCCAAGAGACCCAGTACTTC | medium-sized | TRBJ2-5 | TRBD1 | TRBV27
CASSLALGQGNEQYF | TGTGCCAGCAGCTTAGCCTTAGGACAGGGCAACGAGCAGTACTTC | . | TRBJ2-7 | TRBD1 | TRBV7-2
CASTLWGGNIQYF | TGTGCCAGCACCCTTTGGGGAGGGAACATTCAGTACTTC | once | TRBJ2-4 | TRBD2 | TRBV5-6
CASSLIWAGTEETQYF | TGTGCCAGCAGCTTAATTTGGGCCGGGACAGAAGAGACCCAGTACTTC | once | TRBJ2-5 | TRBD1 | TRBV7-6
CAWNHPGGRNTEAFF | TGTGCCTGGAATCATCCAGGGGGCCGGAACACTGAAGCTTTCTTT | . | TRBJ1-1 | TRBD1 | TRBV30
CASSLRTGVGQPQHF | TGTGCCAGCAGCTTACGGACGGGGGTCGGGCAGCCCCAGCATTTT | . | TRBJ1-5 | . | TRBV11-2
CASSIGTGATNEKLFF | TGTGCCAGCAGTATCGGGACAGGTGCAACTAATGAAAAACTGTTTTTT | . | TRBJ1-4 | TRBD1 | TRBV27
CATSGAGDEQYF | TGTGCCACTTCAGGGGCGGGCGACGAGCAGTACTTC | . | TRBJ2-7 | . | TRBV10-3
CARQATASTSASPLHF | TGTGCCAGACAAGCGACAGCCTCTACTAGCGCTTCACCCCTCCACTTT | . | TRBJ1-6 | . | TRBV30
CASSSPGRGINEKLFF | TGTGCCAGCAGTAGCCCAGGACGGGGGATTAATGAAAAACTGTTTTTT | . | TRBJ1-4 | . | TRBV28
CASSYQTGGDYGYTF | TGTGCCAGCAGCTATCAGACAGGGGGGGACTATGGCTACACCTTC | . | TRBJ1-2 | TRBD1 | TRBV28
CAWSGLRSPLHF | TGTGCCTGGAGTGGACTCCGTTCACCCCTCCACTTT | . | TRBJ1-6 | . | TRBV30
CASSISRGLSNQPQHF | TGTGCCAGCAGTATTTCCAGGGGGCTGAGCAATCAGCCCCAGCATTTT | . | TRBJ1-5 | TRBD1 | TRBV27
CASMAGIFGSTIYF | TGCGCCAGCATGGCAGGCATCTTCGGAAGCACCATATATTTT | . | TRBJ1-3 | . | TRBV5-1
CAWSVRSSSGNTIYF | TGTGCCTGGAGTGTAAGGTCTAGCTCTGGAAACACCATATATTTT | once | TRBJ1-3 | . | TRBV30
CASSLREVSDTQYF | TGTGCCAGCAGCTTGCGGGAGGTCTCAGATACGCAGTATTTT | . | TRBJ2-3 | TRBD2 | TRBV7-9
CASSVVGGPSTEAFF | TGTGCCAGCAGCGTAGTAGGAGGGCCCTCCACTGAAGCTTTCTTT | . | TRBJ1-1 | . | TRBV9
CASSQEEGWQAGNTIYF | TGTGCCAGCAGCCAAGAAGAGGGCTGGCAGGCTGGAAACACCATATATTTT | few | TRBJ1-3 | . | TRBV14
CASSQEEGSGANVLTF | TGTGCCAGCAGCCAAGAGGAGGGGTCTGGGGCCAACGTCCTGACTTTC | . | TRBJ2-6 | . | TRBV4-2
CASSKQTGSSYEQYF | TGTGCCAGCAGTAAACAGACAGGGAGCTCCTACGAGCAGTACTTC | . | TRBJ2-7 | TRBD1 | TRBV27
CASSVEPNTEAFF | TGTGCCAGCAGCGTGGAGCCGAACACTGAAGCTTTCTTT | . | TRBJ1-1 | . | TRBV9
CASSYSTGNTGELFF | TGTGCCAGCAGTTACTCGACGGGAAACACCGGGGAGCTGTTTTTT | . | TRBJ2-2 | . | TRBV6-6
CASSIEITYEQYF | TGTGCCAGTAGTATTGAGATTACCTACGAGCAGTACTTC | . | TRBJ2-7 | . | TRBV19
CASSAGVTLAKNIQYF | TGCGCCAGCAGCGCAGGGGTGACCTTAGCCAAAAACATTCAGTACTTC | . | TRBJ2-4 | . | TRBV5-1
CASSIDRGGRVHEQYF | TGTGCCAGTAGTATAGATCGCGGGGGGCGAGTCCACGAGCAGTACTTC | . | TRBJ2-7 | TRBD2 | TRBV19
CASMGGQGGETQYF | TGTGCCAGTATGGGGGGACAGGGAGGAGAGACCCAGTACTTC | once | TRBJ2-5 | TRBD1 | TRBV19